This entry features one TCR beta chain sequence. Its specificity is unknown. The sample originates from a study of cytomegalovirus exposure and HLA in healthy donors. Notes on the study in general: Fewer N-insertions (relative to the 666-donor mean) were reportedly seen in an Asian-associated ancestry cluster in a later analysis. It emerged from a later analysis that several of the most significant clusters appeared to be linked to common viral pathogens. Earlier results showed most TCR beta V segments being productive about 90% or about 30% of the time.

13 Jbeta primers and 60 Vbeta primers were used for the PCR. Authors' analysis steps: Among the unique TCR beta chains that a later analysis counted, around 72 million in all, roughly 10 million were shared. Generated by immunoSEQ multiplex PCR, the TCRdb table keeps only in-frame clones and is missing some. The V and J calls and clone size are taken from that table; D and trimming were inferred from the DNA. Of around 67,000 clones in the sample, 80% to 90% are singletons; the top ten hold 9.5% to 13%. The CDR3 runs 16 residues. CDR1 and CDR2 (germline): SGHNT, YYREEE (reference sequence). Trimming cost V 6 bases and J 4 bases, with 19 bases left between them.

This chain joins TRBV5-4 and TRBJ2-2, with D perhaps TRBD1 (7 bases). The sequencing sample was made of PBMCs. This TCR was sampled from a woman younger than 45 in good health and CMV-seropositive. This chain's CDR3 is CASTFLQGRSTGELFF. The CDR3 coding sequence is TGTGCCAGCACCTTTTTACAGGGGAGGTCCACCGGGGAGCTGTTTTTT. Drawing the rest from reference TRBV5-4 and TRBJ2-2, the complete variable domain is ETGVTQSPTHLIKTRGQQVTLRCSSQSGHNTVSWYQQALGQGPQFIFQYYREEENGRGNFPPRFSGLQFPNYSSELNVNALELDDSALYLCASTFLQGRSTGELFFGEGSRLTVL.